This T cell receptor (beta chain) stems from a study of blood T cell repertoires in COVID-19. At the level of the study: COVID-19 samples, acute and convalescent, were from the United States, Italy and Spain. In each case, the material was cDNA or gDNA derived from T cells, B-cell-depleted T cells, or PBMCs.

All enrollees were roughly 18 to 90 years old and from fewer than 30 US areas. Participant-given clinical history determined each cohort assignment. Libraries were prepared by immunoSEQ multiplex PCR; TCRdb keeps only in-frame clonotypes and omits some of them. The table includes 380,000 or so clones, around nine tenths detected once. Trimming cost V 6 bases and J 4 bases, with 8 bases left between them. The CDR3 is 12 residues long. The germline V gene has CDR1 KGHDR and CDR2 SFDVKD. The sample holds a few counts of this clone. The rearrangement links TRBV24-1 to TRBJ2-5; D might be TRBD1 (5 bases). The sample consisted of PBMCs or T cells enriched from blood (not recorded which). The source is a woman aged 25 to 45 with acute COVID-19. CDR3 in DNA: TGTGCCACCAGTTCCCAGGGAGAGACCCAGTACTTC. It yields the protein CATSSQGETQYF.